These T cell receptor beta chains were read from a single sample in a study of PD-L1 blockade in urothelial cancer. The method was immunoSEQ multiplex PCR; TCRdb's version includes in-frame clones alone and lacks a portion of them. The table shows tens of thousands of clones, with about 82% occurring only once. The specimen was PBMCs, collected around atezolizumab (anti-PD-L1) treatment. All receptors come from a man aged 50-59 years with urothelial cancer. Each CDR3 is given with its conserved first and last residue. D genes are given only for firm matches. Rows may omit the clone size; those that give it use once, few, many or a size class.

v_gene	d_gene	abundance	j_gene	CDR3aa	CDR3nt
TRBV7-9	.	.	TRBJ2-3	CASSSVTDTQYF	TGTGCCAGCAGCTCTGTCACAGATACGCAGTATTTT
TRBV9	.	.	TRBJ2-5	CASSVGLGPQETQYF	TGTGCCAGCAGCGTAGGGCTAGGCCCACAAGAGACCCAGTACTTC
TRBV4-1	.	.	TRBJ2-2	CASTFNPTSSNTGELFF	TGCGCCAGCACCTTCAACCCGACTAGTTCAAACACCGGGGAGCTGTTTTTT
TRBV18	.	.	TRBJ1-3	CASSPSGGVISGNTIYF	TGTGCCAGCTCACCAAGTGGGGGCGTCATCTCTGGAAACACCATATATTTT
TRBV30	TRBD2	.	TRBJ2-1	CARLADPYNEQFF	TGTGCCAGACTAGCGGATCCCTACAATGAGCAGTTCTTC
TRBV28	TRBD2	.	TRBJ2-1	CASRGGRVFSWLAGIWLDNEQFF	TGTGCCAGCAGGGGGGGGAGGGTTTTTAGCTGGCTAGCGGGAATTTGGTTGGACAATGAGCAGTTCTTC
TRBV7-8	TRBD2	.	TRBJ2-3	CASSLSGGGQYF	TGTGCCAGCAGCCTTAGCGGGGGGGGGCAGTATTTT
TRBV5-1	.	.	TRBJ1-6	CASSVTSYNSPLHF	TGCGCCAGCAGCGTGACATCCTATAATTCACCCCTCCACTTT
TRBV9	.	few	TRBJ2-5	CASSVGGRAGLVEETQYF	TGTGCCAGCAGCGTAGGGGGCAGGGCAGGTTTGGTAGAAGAGACCCAGTACTTC
TRBV7-2	.	few	TRBJ2-3	CASSTKTDTQYF	TGTGCCAGCAGCACAAAGACAGATACGCAGTATTTT
TRBV30	.	.	TRBJ2-1	CAWGGRSSSYNEQFF	TGTGCCTGGGGTGGCCGGTCCTCCTCCTACAATGAGCAGTTCTTC
TRBV7-2	TRBD1	.	TRBJ2-2	CASKFDRGLVGELFF	TGTGCCAGCAAGTTCGACAGGGGGCTGGTCGGGGAGCTGTTTTTT
TRBV5-4	.	.	TRBJ2-1	CAIPSYNEQFF	TGTGCCATCCCCAGTTACAATGAGCAGTTCTTC
TRBV7-8	TRBD2	.	TRBJ2-1	CASSLVAGGNEQFF	TGTGCCAGCAGCTTAGTCGCGGGAGGCAATGAGCAGTTCTTC
TRBV30	TRBD2	.	TRBJ2-1	CAWSAGLAGGWNEQFF	TGTGCCTGGAGCGCGGGACTAGCGGGAGGGTGGAATGAGCAGTTCTTC
TRBV7-9	.	.	TRBJ1-2	CASSYGGTSGYTF	TGTGCCAGCAGCTACGGGGGTACTAGTGGCTACACCTTC
TRBV28	.	few	TRBJ2-1	CASSSTGTRSNEQFF	TGTGCCAGCAGTTCCACCGGGACACGGTCGAATGAGCAGTTCTTC
TRBV5-4	TRBD1	.	TRBJ1-1	CASSLPPDRTTEAFF	TGTGCCAGCAGCTTGCCCCCGGACAGGACGACTGAAGCTTTCTTT
TRBV27	.	.	TRBJ2-6	CASSFISGANVLTF	TGTGCCAGCAGTTTTATCTCTGGGGCCAACGTCCTGACTTTC
TRBV7-3	TRBD1	.	TRBJ2-1	CASGAQGGRRFF	TGTGCCTCGGGGGCACAGGGGGGACGGCGATTCTTC
TRBV4-1	TRBD1	few	TRBJ2-2	CASSAQGALPGELFF	TGCGCCAGCAGCGCACAGGGGGCGCTGCCCGGGGAGCTGTTTTTT
TRBV28	TRBD2	.	TRBJ2-7	CASKTSGRAYEQYF	TGTGCCAGCAAAACTAGCGGGAGGGCTTACGAGCAGTACTTC